The clone carrying this T cell receptor (beta chain) was seen more than once but under ten times. The sample is drawn from a study of blood T cell repertoires in COVID-19. Study details: The United States, Italy and Spain were the sources of the acute and convalescent COVID-19 samples. Sources were T cells, B-cell-depleted T cells, or PBMCs; the material itself was cDNA or gDNA.

Study processing details: Quantification of nucleated cells was approximated via reference gene primer amplification. The assay was immunoSEQ multiplex PCR, and TCRdb's table has in-frame clones only and misses some. V and J calls and clone size are copied from that table; D and trimming were computed from the DNA. This table has roughly 230,000 clones, about 88% appearing once. Per the germline V gene, CDR1 is LNHDA and CDR2 is SQIVND (reference sequence). This CDR3 comprises 16 residues. V lost 8 bases and J lost 1, with 17 bases in between. Sequenced material: peripheral blood. The gene calls are TRBV19 and TRBJ2-2; perhaps TRBD2 as D (6 bases). The sequence derives from a man between 65 and 85 years old with acute or convalescent COVID-19. The CDR3 spells CASCDRGGLNTGELFF. The CDR3 DNA reads TGTGCCAGTTGTGACCGGGGAGGATTGAACACCGGGGAGCTGTTTTTT.